Listed here are 8 T cell receptor beta chains from one sample, sequenced in a study of cytomegalovirus exposure and HLA in healthy donors. This PCR relied on a set of 60 Vbeta primers and 13 Jbeta primers. The table came from immunoSEQ multiplex PCR; TCRdb's copy has only in-frame clones and leaves some out. This listing includes about 99,000 clones. Sample: PBMCs. These receptors were taken from a man between 35 and 55 years old in good health and CMV-seronegative.

The J gene is TRBJ2-2, the V gene TRBV11-3, with 11 bases matching TRBD2. The CDR3 totals 16 residues. The germline gives CDR1 SGHNT, CDR2 YENEEA. J was trimmed by 5 bases and V by 3 bases; bases with no gene match: 5. Written as DNA, the CDR3 is TGTGCCAGCAGCTTTACGTCTAGCGGGGGGACCGGGGAGCTGTTTTTT. It codes for CASSFTSSGGTGELFF.

This chain connects TRBV6-5 to TRBJ2-1, with D hard to call. Germline V lookup: CDR1 MNHEY, CDR2 SVGAGI. The CDR3 runs 13 residues. V lost 6 bases, J lost 7 bases, and 13 bases lay in between. The CDR3 protein is CASSHREFNEQFF. CDR3 coding DNA: TGTGCCAGCAGCCACCGCGAGTTTAATGAGCAGTTCTTC.

The chain couples TRBV18 to TRBJ2-1, with D unclear. The length of the CDR3 is 13 residues. Germline V gene sequence: CDR1 KGHSH, CDR2 LQKENI. V lost 1 base, J lost 5 bases, and 6 bases lay in between. This CDR3 reads CASSPLRDNEQFF. CDR3 in DNA: TGTGCCAGCTCACCACTCCGAGACAATGAGCAGTTCTTC.

The chain joins TRBV11-2 to TRBJ2-7, with TRBD2 as a possible D gene (6 bases). The CDR3 is 14 residues long. CDR1 is SGHAT, CDR2 FQNNGV, per germline. V lost 5 bases and J lost 2, with 13 bases in between. The CDR3 spells CASSPGDGTYEQYF. The CDR3 nucleotides read TGTGCCAGCAGCCCGGGGGACGGAACCTACGAGCAGTACTTC.

The gene calls are TRBV6-1 and TRBJ2-7; the D gene is possibly TRBD2 (5 bases). The germline CDR1 and CDR2 sequences are MNHNS and SASEGT. The CDR3 consists of 15 residues. Trimming left V 8 bases short and J 7 bases short, with 24 bases between. In DNA form, the CDR3 reads TGTGCCAGCGCCAGAACGAGGGTGGACCCAAAGGAGCAGTACTTC. Its protein is CASARTRVDPKEQYF.

CDR3 nucleotide sequence: TGTGCCAGCAGCTTATTCACAGGAGAGCAGTACTTC. Translation: CASSLFTGEQYF. The V and J genes are TRBV11-2 and TRBJ2-7; a weak D match, TRBD1 (5 bases). The CDR3 is 12 residues long. The V end was cut by 2 bases, the J end by 7 bases, with 9 bases between. Per the germline V gene, CDR1 is SGHAT and CDR2 is FQNNGV.

The V gene is TRBV29-1, the J gene TRBJ2-1; 12 bases line up with TRBD2. This CDR3 region has 13 residues. V was clipped by 7 bases and J by 9 bases; unmatched bases: 7. The V gene's germline CDR1 is SQVTM and CDR2 ANQGSEA. Here the CDR3 DNA reads TGCAGCGCGAAGATGACTAGCGGGGGTGAGCAGTTCTTC. This gives the protein CSAKMTSGGEQFF.

The chain uses TRBV7-7 and TRBJ2-5; 7 bases fit TRBD1. The CDR3 loop spans 14 amino acids. The V gene end was trimmed by 3 bases and the J gene end by 1 base; junction bases not matched to a gene: 2. Germline-derived CDR1 and CDR2 are SSHAT and FNYEAQ (reference sequence). CDR3 nucleotides: TGTGCCAGCAGCTTTGGGACAGCCCAAGAGACCCAGTACTTC. Protein: CASSFGTAQETQYF.